This T cell receptor (delta chain) was documented in a study of γδ T cells in repeated Plasmodium falciparum infection. J lost 0 bases, V lost 0 bases, and 10 bases had no gene match. The CDR3 contains 18 residues. From germline, CDR1 is TSWWSYY and CDR2 QGS. In the case of this clone: Since a far larger clone is one base different, this is likely a read error. Distinct nucleotide sequences in the sample also encode this CDR3.

TCRdb reanalysed the multiplex PCR reads with CATT. The sample has tens of thousands of delta-chain clones; approximately 1.5% are singletons. Vgamma9/Vdelta2+ and Vdelta2-negative gammadelta T cells were flow-sorted from PBMC for bulk sequencing. The sample comprised gamma-delta T cells from blood. The TCR sequence derives from a pool of human donors (malaria-infected and uninfected, not separated). The V gene is TRDV1, the J gene TRDJ1, with 7 bases that match TRDD3. The J gene was not available in TCRdb and was assigned here by matching the DNA to germline segments. The CDR3 protein is CALGELGLHGGYTDKLIF. The CDR3 bases are TGTGCTCTTGGGGAACTCGGATTGCACGGGGGATACACCGATAAACTCATCTTT.